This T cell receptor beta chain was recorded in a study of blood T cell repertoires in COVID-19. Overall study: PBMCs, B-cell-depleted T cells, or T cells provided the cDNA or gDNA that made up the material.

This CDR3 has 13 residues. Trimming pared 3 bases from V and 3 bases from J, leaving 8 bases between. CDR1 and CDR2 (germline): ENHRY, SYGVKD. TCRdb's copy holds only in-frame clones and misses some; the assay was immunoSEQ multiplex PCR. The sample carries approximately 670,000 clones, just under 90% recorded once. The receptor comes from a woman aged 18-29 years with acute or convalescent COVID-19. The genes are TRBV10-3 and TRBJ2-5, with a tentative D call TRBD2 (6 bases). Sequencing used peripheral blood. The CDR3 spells CAISDRGKETQYF. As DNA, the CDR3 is TGTGCCATCAGTGATCGGGGGAAAGAGACCCAGTACTTC.